This T cell receptor (beta chain) is drawn from a study of cytomegalovirus exposure and HLA in healthy donors. The overall study: It was reported in a later analysis that the same platform had been used for the 120 validation repertoires as for the approximately 670 first-cohort repertoires. Overall study findings and caveats: That first-cohort TCR clusters tended to co-occur in the 95 to 150 validation repertoires was found in a later analysis. The classifier, whose performance was assessed in both the original and validation cohorts, reportedly diagnosed cytomegalovirus status with high specificity and sensitivity. Listed as cytomegalovirus-associated were about 160 TCR beta chains.

Turning to this clone: Its antigen is currently unknown.

Profiled with immunoSEQ multiplex PCR; TCRdb holds only in-frame clones, not every one. The sample lists about 130,000 clones; 80% to 90% were seen once. This CDR3 comprises 12 residues. CDR1 is SGHAT and CDR2 is FQNNGV in the germline V gene. Trimming took off 2 bases at V and 5 bases at J, with 7 bases between the two ends. This chain uses TRBV11-2 with TRBJ2-7, with D possibly matching TRBD1 (5 bases). The sample was PBMCs. The sequence was collected from a young woman in good health and CMV-seronegative. Written as DNA, the CDR3 is TGTGCCAGCAGCTTACAGGGCCACGAGCAGTACTTC. Its protein product is CASSLQGHEQYF.